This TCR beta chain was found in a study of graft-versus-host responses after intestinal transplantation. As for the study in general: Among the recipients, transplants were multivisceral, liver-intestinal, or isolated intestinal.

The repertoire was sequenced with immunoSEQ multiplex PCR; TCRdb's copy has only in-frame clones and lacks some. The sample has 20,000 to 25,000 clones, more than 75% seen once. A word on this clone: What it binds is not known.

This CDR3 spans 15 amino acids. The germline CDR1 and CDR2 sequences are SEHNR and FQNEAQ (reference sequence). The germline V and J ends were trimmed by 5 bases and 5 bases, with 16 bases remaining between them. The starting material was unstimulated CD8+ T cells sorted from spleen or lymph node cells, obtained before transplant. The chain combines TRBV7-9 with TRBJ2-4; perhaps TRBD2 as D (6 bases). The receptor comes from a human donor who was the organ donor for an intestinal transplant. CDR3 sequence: CASSPKVGGENIQYF. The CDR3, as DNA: TGTGCCAGCAGCCCCAAGGTGGGGGGAGAAAACATTCAGTACTTC.